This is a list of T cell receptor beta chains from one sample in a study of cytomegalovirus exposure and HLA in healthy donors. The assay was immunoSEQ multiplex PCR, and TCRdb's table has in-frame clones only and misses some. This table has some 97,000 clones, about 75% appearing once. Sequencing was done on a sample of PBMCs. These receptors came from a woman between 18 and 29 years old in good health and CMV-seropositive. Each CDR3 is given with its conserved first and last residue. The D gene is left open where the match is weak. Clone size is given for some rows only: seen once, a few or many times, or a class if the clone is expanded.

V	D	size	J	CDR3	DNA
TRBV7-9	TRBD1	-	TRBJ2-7	CASSSTRDRAFFAYEQYF	TGTGCCAGCAGCTCCACCCGGGACAGGGCCTTCTTCGCCTACGAGCAGTACTTC
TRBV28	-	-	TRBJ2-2	CASRRDLNTGELFF	TGTGCCAGCAGAAGGGACTTGAACACCGGGGAGCTGTTTTTT
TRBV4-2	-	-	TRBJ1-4	CASSQDWQGGVKLFF	TGTGCCAGCAGCCAAGATTGGCAGGGAGGGGTAAAACTGTTTTTT
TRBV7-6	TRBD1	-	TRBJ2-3	CASSLAGQGADTQYF	TGTGCCAGCAGCTTGGCAGGACAGGGGGCAGATACGCAGTATTTT
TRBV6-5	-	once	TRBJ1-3	CATSGVAGNTIYF	TGTGCCACTAGCGGGGTGGCTGGAAACACCATATATTTT
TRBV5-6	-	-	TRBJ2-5	CASSSGLDFGQETQYF	TGTGCCAGCAGCTCGGGACTTGATTTTGGGCAAGAGACCCAGTACTTC
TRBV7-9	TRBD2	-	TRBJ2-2	CASSTAPSGLTGELFF	TGTGCCAGCAGCACAGCCCCTAGCGGGTTGACCGGGGAGCTGTTTTTT
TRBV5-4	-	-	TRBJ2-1	CASSLAWRLDFHEQFF	TGTGCCAGCAGCTTGGCCTGGAGACTAGATTTCCATGAGCAGTTCTTC
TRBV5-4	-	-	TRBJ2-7	CASSLLNGNEQYF	TGTGCCAGCAGCTTGCTGAACGGGAACGAGCAGTACTTC
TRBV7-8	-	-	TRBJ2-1	CASSQSVESSYNEQFF	TGTGCCAGCAGCCAATCGGTGGAGTCCTCCTACAATGAGCAGTTCTTC
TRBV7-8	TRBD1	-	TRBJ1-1	CASSLRDRASEAFF	TGTGCCAGCAGCTTACGGGACAGGGCCTCTGAAGCTTTCTTT